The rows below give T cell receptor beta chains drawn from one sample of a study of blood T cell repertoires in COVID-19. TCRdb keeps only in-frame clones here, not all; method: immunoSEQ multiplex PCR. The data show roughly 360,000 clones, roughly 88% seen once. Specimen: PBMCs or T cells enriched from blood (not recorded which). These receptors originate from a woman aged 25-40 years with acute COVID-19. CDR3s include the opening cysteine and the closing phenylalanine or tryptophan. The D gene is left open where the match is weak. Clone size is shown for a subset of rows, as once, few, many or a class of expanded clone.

CDR3 protein: CASSYSETRLYEQYF; CDR3 DNA: TGTGCCAGCAGTTACTCCGAGACTAGACTTTACGAGCAGTACTTC; D gene: NA; clone size: NA; CDR3 length: 15; J gene: TRBJ2-7; V gene: TRBV6-5
CDR3 protein: CASSSRLAGSYNEQFF; CDR3 DNA: TGTGCCAGCAGTTCGAGACTAGCGGGCTCCTACAATGAGCAGTTCTTC; D gene: TRBD2; clone size: NA; CDR3 length: 16; J gene: TRBJ2-1; V gene: TRBV2
CDR3 protein: CASSIGGFEGSPLHF; CDR3 DNA: TGTGCCAGTAGTATAGGGGGTTTTGAGGGATCACCCCTCCACTTT; D gene: NA; clone size: NA; CDR3 length: 15; J gene: TRBJ1-6; V gene: TRBV19
CDR3 protein: CASSLGPGLPQHF; CDR3 DNA: TGTGCCAGCAGCTTGGGGCCGGGTCTGCCCCAGCATTTT; D gene: NA; clone size: NA; CDR3 length: 13; J gene: TRBJ1-5; V gene: TRBV5-6
CDR3 protein: CASSKAQGPKSYEQYF; CDR3 DNA: TGTGCCAGCAGCAAAGCGCAGGGGCCAAAATCCTACGAGCAGTACTTC; D gene: NA; clone size: NA; CDR3 length: 16; J gene: TRBJ2-7; V gene: TRBV21-1
CDR3 protein: CASSQATGGGETQYF; CDR3 DNA: TGCGCCAGCAGCCAGGCTACAGGGGGCGGGGAGACCCAGTACTTC; D gene: TRBD1; clone size: NA; CDR3 length: 15; J gene: TRBJ2-5; V gene: TRBV4-1
CDR3 protein: CASSLGGSLGTDTQYF; CDR3 DNA: TGCGCCAGCAGCTTGGGAGGTAGCCTCGGCACAGATACGCAGTATTTT; D gene: NA; clone size: NA; CDR3 length: 16; J gene: TRBJ2-3; V gene: TRBV5-1
CDR3 protein: CASSRLPQWDRAGNTIYF; CDR3 DNA: TGTGCCAGCTCACGGCTACCTCAATGGGACAGAGCTGGAAACACCATATATTTT; D gene: TRBD1; clone size: NA; CDR3 length: 18; J gene: TRBJ1-3; V gene: TRBV18
CDR3 protein: CASSPGSNTGELFF; CDR3 DNA: TGTGCCAGCAGTCCGGGATCTAACACCGGGGAGCTGTTTTTT; D gene: NA; clone size: NA; CDR3 length: 14; J gene: TRBJ2-2; V gene: TRBV11-3
CDR3 protein: CASTLGAGELFF; CDR3 DNA: TGTGCCAGCACCCTTGGAGCCGGGGAGCTGTTTTTT; D gene: NA; clone size: NA; CDR3 length: 12; J gene: TRBJ2-2; V gene: TRBV5-6
CDR3 protein: CSVRDTEAFF; CDR3 DNA: TGCAGTGTCCGAGACACTGAAGCTTTCTTT; D gene: NA; clone size: NA; CDR3 length: 10; J gene: TRBJ1-1; V gene: TRBV20-1
CDR3 protein: CAWSSQENTEAFF; CDR3 DNA: TGTGCCTGGAGTTCTCAGGAGAACACTGAAGCTTTCTTT; D gene: NA; clone size: once; CDR3 length: 13; J gene: TRBJ1-1; V gene: TRBV30
CDR3 protein: CASSSGGSREQFF; CDR3 DNA: TGTGCCAGTTCATCGGGGGGCTCGAGAGAGCAGTTCTTC; D gene: NA; clone size: NA; CDR3 length: 13; J gene: TRBJ2-1; V gene: TRBV19
CDR3 protein: CASSPKTGVGYGYTF; CDR3 DNA: TGCGCCAGCAGCCCTAAGACAGGGGTTGGCTATGGCTACACCTTC; D gene: TRBD1; clone size: NA; CDR3 length: 15; J gene: TRBJ1-2; V gene: TRBV4-1
CDR3 protein: CASSPDTYEQYF; CDR3 DNA: TGTGCCAGCAGCCCGGACACGTACGAGCAGTACTTC; D gene: NA; clone size: few; CDR3 length: 12; J gene: TRBJ2-7; V gene: TRBV11-2
CDR3 protein: CASTRGNQPQHF; CDR3 DNA: TGTGCCAGCACCCGGGGCAATCAGCCCCAGCATTTT; D gene: NA; clone size: NA; CDR3 length: 12; J gene: TRBJ1-5; V gene: TRBV12-3/TRBV12-4
CDR3 protein: CASSLRGGADTQYF; CDR3 DNA: TGTGCCAGCAGCTTACGCGGGGGCGCGGATACGCAGTATTTT; D gene: NA; clone size: NA; CDR3 length: 14; J gene: TRBJ2-3; V gene: TRBV11-2
CDR3 protein: CSALRQGAGAGYTF; CDR3 DNA: TGCAGCGCCCTAAGACAGGGTGCGGGTGCGGGCTACACCTTC; D gene: TRBD1; clone size: once; CDR3 length: 14; J gene: TRBJ1-2; V gene: TRBV29-1
CDR3 protein: CASSRGWRQGIDYEQYF; CDR3 DNA: TGTGCCAGCAGTCGAGGCTGGAGACAGGGGATAGATTACGAGCAGTACTTC; D gene: TRBD1; clone size: NA; CDR3 length: 17; J gene: TRBJ2-7; V gene: TRBV6-6
CDR3 protein: CASSPPGQGDEQYF; CDR3 DNA: TGCGCCAGCAGCCCTCCGGGACAGGGCGACGAGCAGTACTTC; D gene: TRBD1; clone size: NA; CDR3 length: 14; J gene: TRBJ2-7; V gene: TRBV5-1
CDR3 protein: CASSALGSTEAFF; CDR3 DNA: TGTGCCAGCAGCGCCCTAGGAAGCACTGAAGCTTTCTTT; D gene: NA; clone size: NA; CDR3 length: 13; J gene: TRBJ1-1; V gene: TRBV9
CDR3 protein: CAWSDYGWADTQYF; CDR3 DNA: TGTGCCTGGAGTGATTACGGGTGGGCAGATACGCAGTATTTT; D gene: NA; clone size: NA; CDR3 length: 14; J gene: TRBJ2-3; V gene: TRBV30
CDR3 protein: CASNPSGGSSYEQYF; CDR3 DNA: TGTGCCAGCAATCCCTCGGGGGGGAGCTCCTACGAGCAGTACTTC; D gene: TRBD2; clone size: NA; CDR3 length: 15; J gene: TRBJ2-7; V gene: TRBV5-5
CDR3 protein: CASSPQRQGFTGNTIYF; CDR3 DNA: TGTGCCAGCTCACCCCAAAGACAGGGGTTTACTGGAAACACCATATATTTT; D gene: TRBD1; clone size: NA; CDR3 length: 17; J gene: TRBJ1-3; V gene: TRBV18
CDR3 protein: CASSPIAANEKLFF; CDR3 DNA: TGTGCCAGCTCACCAATAGCCGCGAATGAAAAACTGTTTTTT; D gene: NA; clone size: NA; CDR3 length: 14; J gene: TRBJ1-4; V gene: TRBV18
CDR3 protein: CASSLAWTVRNTGELFF; CDR3 DNA: TGTGCCAGCAGCTTGGCCTGGACAGTTAGGAACACCGGGGAGCTGTTTTTT; D gene: NA; clone size: once; CDR3 length: 17; J gene: TRBJ2-2; V gene: TRBV5-6
CDR3 protein: CASSSVNTEAFF; CDR3 DNA: TGTGCCAGCAGCTCAGTGAACACTGAAGCTTTCTTT; D gene: NA; clone size: few; CDR3 length: 12; J gene: TRBJ1-1; V gene: TRBV7-9
CDR3 protein: CASSLNTGRAPLHF; CDR3 DNA: TGTGCCAGCAGCTTAAACACGGGGAGGGCACCCCTCCACTTT; D gene: NA; clone size: NA; CDR3 length: 14; J gene: TRBJ1-6; V gene: TRBV11-2
CDR3 protein: CASSPRGDRGEKLFF; CDR3 DNA: TGTGCCAGCAGCCCCCGGGGGGACAGGGGTGAAAAACTGTTTTTT; D gene: TRBD1; clone size: NA; CDR3 length: 15; J gene: TRBJ1-4; V gene: TRBV7-9
CDR3 protein: CASGLVQFSGANVLTF; CDR3 DNA: TGTGCTAGTGGTTTGGTACAATTCTCTGGGGCCAACGTCCTGACTTTC; D gene: NA; clone size: NA; CDR3 length: 16; J gene: TRBJ2-6; V gene: TRBV12-5
CDR3 protein: CAGRGGPTEAFF; CDR3 DNA: TGTGCCGGACGGGGGGGGCCTACCGAAGCTTTCTTT; D gene: NA; clone size: NA; CDR3 length: 12; J gene: TRBJ1-1; V gene: TRBV30
CDR3 protein: CASSPASGGPLSYEQYF; CDR3 DNA: TGTGCCAGCAGCCCCGCTAGCGGGGGGCCCCTGTCCTACGAGCAGTACTTC; D gene: TRBD2; clone size: NA; CDR3 length: 17; J gene: TRBJ2-7; V gene: TRBV7-9
CDR3 protein: CASSPGSNQPQHF; CDR3 DNA: TGTGCCAGCAGTCCCGGGAGCAATCAGCCCCAGCATTTT; D gene: NA; clone size: NA; CDR3 length: 13; J gene: TRBJ1-5; V gene: TRBV12-3/TRBV12-4
CDR3 protein: CATSRGRALYGYTF; CDR3 DNA: TGTGCCACCAGCAGAGGCAGGGCTCTCTATGGCTACACCTTC; D gene: NA; clone size: NA; CDR3 length: 14; J gene: TRBJ1-2; V gene: TRBV15
CDR3 protein: CASRQISSEAFF; CDR3 DNA: TGTGCCAGCAGACAGATATCCTCGGAAGCTTTCTTT; D gene: NA; clone size: NA; CDR3 length: 12; J gene: TRBJ1-1; V gene: TRBV12-3/TRBV12-4
CDR3 protein: CASSLSWAGDTQYF; CDR3 DNA: TGTGCCAGCAGTTTATCGTGGGCGGGAGATACGCAGTATTTT; D gene: NA; clone size: NA; CDR3 length: 14; J gene: TRBJ2-3; V gene: TRBV27
CDR3 protein: CASRIRLAGGYAGELFF; CDR3 DNA: TGTGCCAGCAGAATACGACTAGCGGGGGGGTATGCCGGGGAGCTGTTTTTT; D gene: TRBD2; clone size: NA; CDR3 length: 17; J gene: TRBJ2-2; V gene: TRBV28
CDR3 protein: CASSLGTGYTEAFF; CDR3 DNA: TGCGCCAGCAGCTTGGGAACAGGGTACACTGAAGCTTTCTTT; D gene: NA; clone size: once; CDR3 length: 14; J gene: TRBJ1-1; V gene: TRBV5-1
CDR3 protein: CASSRRNGDEQFF; CDR3 DNA: TGTGCCAGCAGCCGGCGGAACGGCGATGAGCAGTTCTTC; D gene: NA; clone size: NA; CDR3 length: 13; J gene: TRBJ2-1; V gene: TRBV5-4
CDR3 protein: CASKGGTGRTSTDTQYF; CDR3 DNA: TGTGCCAGTAAAGGAGGGACAGGGCGAACTAGCACAGATACGCAGTATTTT; D gene: TRBD1; clone size: NA; CDR3 length: 17; J gene: TRBJ2-3; V gene: TRBV19
CDR3 protein: CASSLSGGRGTADTQYF; CDR3 DNA: TGTGCCAGCAGCCTATCCGGGGGGCGGGGGACGGCAGATACGCAGTATTTT; D gene: NA; clone size: NA; CDR3 length: 17; J gene: TRBJ2-3; V gene: TRBV5-4
CDR3 protein: CASGPGGVNYGYTF; CDR3 DNA: TGTGCCAGCGGTCCTGGGGGGGTTAACTATGGCTACACCTTC; D gene: NA; clone size: NA; CDR3 length: 14; J gene: TRBJ1-2; V gene: TRBV27
CDR3 protein: CASSLSLGNTGELFF; CDR3 DNA: TGTGCCAGCAGCTTATCGCTCGGGAACACCGGGGAGCTGTTTTTT; D gene: NA; clone size: NA; CDR3 length: 15; J gene: TRBJ2-2; V gene: TRBV7-3
CDR3 protein: CASSAGTRGSNEQYF; CDR3 DNA: TGTGCCAGCAGTGCCGGGACACGCGGGTCCAACGAGCAGTACTTC; D gene: NA; clone size: NA; CDR3 length: 15; J gene: TRBJ2-7; V gene: TRBV2
CDR3 protein: CASSPQLAVDTQYF; CDR3 DNA: TGTGCCAGCAGCCCCCAACTAGCGGTAGATACGCAGTATTTT; D gene: TRBD2; clone size: NA; CDR3 length: 14; J gene: TRBJ2-3; V gene: TRBV9
CDR3 protein: CASSPVLVSQPQHF; CDR3 DNA: TGTGCCAGCTCACCGGTACTGGTAAGCCAGCCCCAGCATTTT; D gene: NA; clone size: NA; CDR3 length: 14; J gene: TRBJ1-5; V gene: TRBV18
CDR3 protein: CASTPGAGNEQFF; CDR3 DNA: TGTGCCAGCACCCCAGGCGCGGGGAATGAGCAGTTCTTC; D gene: NA; clone size: NA; CDR3 length: 13; J gene: TRBJ2-1; V gene: TRBV7-2
CDR3 protein: CASILTGQGWSPLHF; CDR3 DNA: TGTGCCAGCATTTTGACGGGACAGGGATGGTCACCCCTCCACTTT; D gene: TRBD1; clone size: NA; CDR3 length: 15; J gene: TRBJ1-6; V gene: TRBV6-5
CDR3 protein: CASSLLGHKSYTF; CDR3 DNA: TGTGCCAGCAGCTTATTGGGACATAAGAGCTACACCTTC; D gene: NA; clone size: few; CDR3 length: 13; J gene: TRBJ1-2; V gene: TRBV7-3
CDR3 protein: CASSNTGSNQPQHF; CDR3 DNA: TGTGCCAGCAGCAATACAGGGAGCAATCAGCCCCAGCATTTT; D gene: NA; clone size: NA; CDR3 length: 14; J gene: TRBJ1-5; V gene: TRBV7-2
CDR3 protein: CTSSQEAGSGTYEQYF; CDR3 DNA: TGCACCAGCAGCCAAGAGGCAGGGTCCGGAACCTACGAGCAGTACTTC; D gene: NA; clone size: NA; CDR3 length: 16; J gene: TRBJ2-7; V gene: TRBV1
CDR3 protein: CASSGGTRLAGGSANTGELFF; CDR3 DNA: TGTGCCAGCAGCGGGGGGACGAGACTAGCGGGGGGGAGCGCGAACACCGGGGAGCTGTTTTTT; D gene: TRBD2; clone size: NA; CDR3 length: 21; J gene: TRBJ2-2; V gene: TRBV7-6
CDR3 protein: CASTLGGTGLATDTQYF; CDR3 DNA: TGCGCCAGCACCTTAGGGGGAACGGGACTAGCGACAGATACGCAGTATTTT; D gene: TRBD2; clone size: NA; CDR3 length: 17; J gene: TRBJ2-3; V gene: TRBV5-1
CDR3 protein: CASSKSHRASCYGYTF; CDR3 DNA: TGTGCCAGCAGCAAATCCCACAGGGCGAGTTGTTATGGCTACACCTTC; D gene: NA; clone size: NA; CDR3 length: 16; J gene: TRBJ1-2; V gene: TRBV21-1
CDR3 protein: CASSQATVYTGELFF; CDR3 DNA: TGTGCCAGCAGCCAAGCGACAGTCTACACCGGGGAGCTGTTTTTT; D gene: NA; clone size: NA; CDR3 length: 15; J gene: TRBJ2-2; V gene: TRBV3-1/TRBV3-2